Detailed here is one TCR beta chain. Original processing methods: By means of reference gene primer amplification, nucleated cell counts were estimated. Profiled with immunoSEQ multiplex PCR; TCRdb holds only in-frame clones, not every one. That table furnishes V, J and clone size, whereas the DNA furnished D and trimming. The table has 120,000 to 150,000 clones, around 84% seen once. The entry originates in a study of blood T cell repertoires in COVID-19. Study at large: The United States, Italy and Spain supplied acute and convalescent COVID-19 samples. T cells, B-cell-depleted T cells, or PBMCs provided the cDNA or gDNA that served as material.

The CDR3 has 15 residues. V lost 2 bases and J 3 bases, leaving 11 bases between the germline ends. Germline CDR1 and CDR2: SGDLS and YYNGEE. Patients from Seattle were sampled longitudinally, starting during active infection. Material for sequencing was peripheral blood. This receptor was identified in a man younger than 45 with COVID-19, enrolled during active disease. The chain links TRBV9 to TRBJ1-4; D call uncertain. Here the CDR3 DNA reads TGTGCCAGCAGCGTTGGCGTTGGAGCTAATGAAAAACTGTTTTTT. This sequence encodes CASSVGVGANEKLFF.